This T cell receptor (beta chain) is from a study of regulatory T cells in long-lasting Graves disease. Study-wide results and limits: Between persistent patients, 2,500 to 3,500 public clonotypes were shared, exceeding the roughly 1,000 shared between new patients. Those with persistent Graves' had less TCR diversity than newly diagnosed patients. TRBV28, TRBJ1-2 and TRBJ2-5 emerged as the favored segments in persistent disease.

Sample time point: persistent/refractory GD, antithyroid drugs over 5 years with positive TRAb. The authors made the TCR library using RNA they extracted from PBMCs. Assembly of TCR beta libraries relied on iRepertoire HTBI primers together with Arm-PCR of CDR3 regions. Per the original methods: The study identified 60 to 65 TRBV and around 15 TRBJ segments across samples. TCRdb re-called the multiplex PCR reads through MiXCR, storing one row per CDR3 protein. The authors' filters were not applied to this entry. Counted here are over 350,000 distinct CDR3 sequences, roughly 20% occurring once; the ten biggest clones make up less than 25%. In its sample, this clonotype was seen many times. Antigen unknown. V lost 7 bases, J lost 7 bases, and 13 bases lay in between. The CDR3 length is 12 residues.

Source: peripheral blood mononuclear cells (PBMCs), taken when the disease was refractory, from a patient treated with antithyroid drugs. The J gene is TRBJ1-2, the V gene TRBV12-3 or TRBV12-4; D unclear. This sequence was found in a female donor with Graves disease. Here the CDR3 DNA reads TGTGCCAGCAAGCGGGGTGAGGGTGGCTACACCTTC. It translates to CASKRGEGGYTF.